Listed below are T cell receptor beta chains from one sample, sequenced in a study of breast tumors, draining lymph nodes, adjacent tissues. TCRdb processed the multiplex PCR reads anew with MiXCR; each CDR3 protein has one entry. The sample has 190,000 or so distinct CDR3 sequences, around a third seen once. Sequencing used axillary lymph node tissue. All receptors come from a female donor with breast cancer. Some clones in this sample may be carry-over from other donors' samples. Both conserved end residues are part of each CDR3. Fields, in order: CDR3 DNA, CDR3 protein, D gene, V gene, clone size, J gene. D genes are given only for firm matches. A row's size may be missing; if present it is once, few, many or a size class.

cdr3_nt: TGTGCCAGCAGTCCCCGGACAGGGCGGACTGAAAAACTGTTTTTT
cdr3_aa: CASSPRTGRTEKLFF
d_call: TRBD1
v_call: TRBV2
clone_size: many
j_call: TRBJ1-4

cdr3_nt: TGTGCCAGCAGCCCCCGTAACTTCGCTAGCACAGACTATGGCTACACCTTC
cdr3_aa: CASSPRNFASTDYGYTF
d_call: .
v_call: TRBV7-2
clone_size: .
j_call: TRBJ1-2

cdr3_nt: TGTGCCAGTAGTATGTCCTATCGGGGCACTGAAGCTTTCTTT
cdr3_aa: CASSMSYRGTEAFF
d_call: .
v_call: TRBV19
clone_size: few
j_call: TRBJ1-1

cdr3_nt: TGTGCCAGCAGCCAAGACTGGGAGACCCAGTACTTC
cdr3_aa: CASSQDWETQYF
d_call: .
v_call: TRBV3-1
clone_size: many
j_call: TRBJ2-5

cdr3_nt: TGCAGCGTTTGGTCCAGGGGAACTGAAGCTTTCTTT
cdr3_aa: CSVWSRGTEAFF
d_call: .
v_call: TRBV29-1
clone_size: many
j_call: TRBJ1-1

cdr3_nt: TGTGCCTGGCGGCGCCAGAACACCGGGGAGCTGTTTTTT
cdr3_aa: CAWRRQNTGELFF
d_call: .
v_call: TRBV30
clone_size: many
j_call: TRBJ2-2

cdr3_nt: TGTGCCAGCAGCCTAACTAGCGGGAGGAACTACGAGCAGTACTTC
cdr3_aa: CASSLTSGRNYEQYF
d_call: TRBD2
v_call: TRBV3-1
clone_size: many
j_call: TRBJ2-7

cdr3_nt: TGTGCCAGCAGTAGGACTAGGCGCACAGATACGCAGTATTTT
cdr3_aa: CASSRTRRTDTQYF
d_call: TRBD2
v_call: TRBV12-3/TRBV12-4
clone_size: many
j_call: TRBJ2-3

cdr3_nt: TGCAGTGCCTCCGGGACAGGGGGCACAGATACGCAGTATTTT
cdr3_aa: CSASGTGGTDTQYF
d_call: TRBD1
v_call: TRBV20-1
clone_size: few
j_call: TRBJ2-3

cdr3_nt: TGTGCCAGCAGTTATCCACAGGGTTTGGGGGGCGCAGAGACCCAGTACTTC
cdr3_aa: CASSYPQGLGGAETQYF
d_call: .
v_call: TRBV28
clone_size: .
j_call: TRBJ2-5

cdr3_nt: TGTGCCAGCAGGCCCCCGGGACTAGCGGGGGCCTATGGCTACACCTTC
cdr3_aa: CASRPPGLAGAYGYTF
d_call: .
v_call: TRBV2
clone_size: .
j_call: TRBJ1-2

cdr3_nt: TGTGCCAGCAGCTTAGTCGGTCTCAACTACGAGCAGTACTTC
cdr3_aa: CASSLVGLNYEQYF
d_call: .
v_call: TRBV11-1
clone_size: many
j_call: TRBJ2-7

cdr3_nt: TGTGCCAGCGGGTGGGGGGACCGAGAGACCCAGTACTTC
cdr3_aa: CASGWGDRETQYF
d_call: .
v_call: TRBV6-1
clone_size: many
j_call: TRBJ2-5

cdr3_nt: TGTGCCAGCAGCTTAGGTACCGGAAACCACTATGGCTACACCTTC
cdr3_aa: CASSLGTGNHYGYTF
d_call: .
v_call: TRBV7-6
clone_size: many
j_call: TRBJ1-2

cdr3_nt: TGTGCCAGCAGCTTGGAGGGGGCAGCTAATTCACCCCTCCACTTT
cdr3_aa: CASSLEGAANSPLHF
d_call: TRBD1
v_call: TRBV5-4
clone_size: .
j_call: TRBJ1-6

cdr3_nt: TGCAGTGCCCAAGGGGGGCGTGGATCACCCCTCCACTTT
cdr3_aa: CSAQGGRGSPLHF
d_call: .
v_call: TRBV20-1
clone_size: many
j_call: TRBJ1-6

cdr3_nt: TGCGCCAGCAGCTTGGTCGTGCGCGGGGAGCTGTTTTTT
cdr3_aa: CASSLVVRGELFF
d_call: .
v_call: TRBV5-1
clone_size: .
j_call: TRBJ2-2

cdr3_nt: TGTGCCAGCAGCCCGGGACTAGCGGGAGTCCCCGGGCTGTGCTCTGGGGCCAACGTCCTGACTTTC
cdr3_aa: CASSPGLAGVPGLCSGANVLTF
d_call: TRBD2
v_call: TRBV7-6
clone_size: .
j_call: TRBJ2-6

cdr3_nt: TGTGCCACCAGCAGAGATCCCGACAGTAAAGAGACCCAGTACTTC
cdr3_aa: CATSRDPDSKETQYF
d_call: .
v_call: TRBV15
clone_size: many
j_call: TRBJ2-5

cdr3_nt: TGTGCCAGCAGCCCCGGGACGGGAAACACCGGGGAGCTGTTTTTT
cdr3_aa: CASSPGTGNTGELFF
d_call: .
v_call: TRBV7-6
clone_size: many
j_call: TRBJ2-2

cdr3_nt: TGTGCCACCAGCAGAGAGTTGAGACTAGCGGGAGCGGGGAATGAGCAGTTCTTC
cdr3_aa: CATSRELRLAGAGNEQFF
d_call: TRBD2
v_call: TRBV15
clone_size: many
j_call: TRBJ2-1

cdr3_nt: TGTGCCAGCAGCCGGACTAGCGGGGGCATCAACTATGGCTACACCTTC
cdr3_aa: CASSRTSGGINYGYTF
d_call: .
v_call: TRBV7-2
clone_size: .
j_call: TRBJ1-2

cdr3_nt: TGTGCCAGCAGCTTGGTAGCGGGTGGATTTGGGCAGTATTTT
cdr3_aa: CASSLVAGGFGQYF
d_call: TRBD2
v_call: TRBV5-8
clone_size: many
j_call: TRBJ2-3

cdr3_nt: TGTGCCAGCAGTCGGGACCTAGGCGAGACCCAGTACTTC
cdr3_aa: CASSRDLGETQYF
d_call: .
v_call: TRBV2
clone_size: many
j_call: TRBJ2-5

cdr3_nt: TGCAGTGCTCCGGACGGGCGAATGAACACTGAAGCTTTCTTT
cdr3_aa: CSAPDGRMNTEAFF
d_call: .
v_call: TRBV20-1
clone_size: .
j_call: TRBJ1-1

cdr3_nt: TGTGCCAGCAGCCCGGGGACAGCGCTCTCCTACGAGCAGTACTTC
cdr3_aa: CASSPGTALSYEQYF
d_call: TRBD1
v_call: TRBV5-4
clone_size: .
j_call: TRBJ2-7

cdr3_nt: TGTGCCTGGAAAATCGGGGGAGAAAACACCGGGGAGCTGTTTTTT
cdr3_aa: CAWKIGGENTGELFF
d_call: .
v_call: TRBV30
clone_size: many
j_call: TRBJ2-2

cdr3_nt: TGTGCCACCAGCCCAGATATAGGATGGACCTACAATGAGCAGTATTTT
cdr3_aa: CATSPDIGWTYNEQYF
d_call: .
v_call: TRBV15
clone_size: .
j_call: TRBJ2-3

cdr3_nt: TGTGCCAGCAAACCGGGACGGAGGAATGAAAAACTGTTTTTT
cdr3_aa: CASKPGRRNEKLFF
d_call: .
v_call: TRBV27
clone_size: .
j_call: TRBJ1-4

cdr3_nt: TGTGCCAGCAGCTTAGGGACAGGCGATACAGCACCCATGAACACTGAAGCTTTCTTT
cdr3_aa: CASSLGTGDTAPMNTEAFF
d_call: TRBD1
v_call: TRBV11-3
clone_size: few
j_call: TRBJ1-1

cdr3_nt: TGCGCCAGCAGCCTAGGACAGGGGGCAATTGTGTACGAGCAGTACTTC
cdr3_aa: CASSLGQGAIVYEQYF
d_call: TRBD1
v_call: TRBV5-1
clone_size: many
j_call: TRBJ2-7

cdr3_nt: TGTGCCAGCAGTTACTCGGTACTAGCGGGAGAAGAGACCCAGTACTTC
cdr3_aa: CASSYSVLAGEETQYF
d_call: TRBD2
v_call: TRBV6-5
clone_size: .
j_call: TRBJ2-5

cdr3_nt: TGTGCCAGTAGTGTAAGCGGGACAGGGGGATCACCCCTCCACTTT
cdr3_aa: CASSVSGTGGSPLHF
d_call: TRBD1
v_call: TRBV19
clone_size: .
j_call: TRBJ1-6

cdr3_nt: TGTGCCAGCCACCGCCCGGGGATTAGCAATGAGCAGTTCTTC
cdr3_aa: CASHRPGISNEQFF
d_call: .
v_call: TRBV19
clone_size: many
j_call: TRBJ2-1

cdr3_nt: TGCAGTGCAAGAGGGTATAGCGGGGATTCTACCGGGGAGCTGTTTTTT
cdr3_aa: CSARGYSGDSTGELFF
d_call: TRBD2
v_call: TRBV20-1
clone_size: many
j_call: TRBJ2-2

cdr3_nt: TGCGCCAGCACCTCAGGGGATAACACCATATATTTT
cdr3_aa: CASTSGDNTIYF
d_call: .
v_call: TRBV10-2
clone_size: many
j_call: TRBJ1-3

cdr3_nt: TGTGCCAGCAGTTTCGGAGACAGGGTCGGGACCCAGTACTTC
cdr3_aa: CASSFGDRVGTQYF
d_call: TRBD1
v_call: TRBV12-3/TRBV12-4
clone_size: .
j_call: TRBJ2-5

cdr3_nt: TGTGCCAGCAGTTTAAGCCAGGTCCCCTACGAGCAGTACTTC
cdr3_aa: CASSLSQVPYEQYF
d_call: .
v_call: TRBV28
clone_size: .
j_call: TRBJ2-7

cdr3_nt: TGTGCCACCAGCAGTGAAGAAGGTTTGCGCAATCAGCCCCAGCATTTT
cdr3_aa: CATSSEEGLRNQPQHF
d_call: .
v_call: TRBV15
clone_size: .
j_call: TRBJ1-5

cdr3_nt: TGCGCCAGCGGCGGACAGGGGGAAGAGACCCAGTACTTC
cdr3_aa: CASGGQGEETQYF
d_call: TRBD1
v_call: TRBV5-1
clone_size: many
j_call: TRBJ2-5

cdr3_nt: TGCAGTGCTAGCTTCCCCACCCACGAGCAGTACTTC
cdr3_aa: CSASFPTHEQYF
d_call: .
v_call: TRBV20-1
clone_size: many
j_call: TRBJ2-7

cdr3_nt: TGTGCCAGCAGCCGTGCGGGCTGGGAGACCCAGTACTTC
cdr3_aa: CASSRAGWETQYF
d_call: .
v_call: TRBV11-2
clone_size: many
j_call: TRBJ2-5

cdr3_nt: TGTGCCAGCGGCCCAGGGACAGGGGGAGCACCATACGAGCAGTACTTC
cdr3_aa: CASGPGTGGAPYEQYF
d_call: TRBD1
v_call: TRBV6-6
clone_size: .
j_call: TRBJ2-7

cdr3_nt: TGTGCCAGCAGCTTAGGGGACCCCAATCAGCCCCAGCATTTT
cdr3_aa: CASSLGDPNQPQHF
d_call: .
v_call: TRBV7-9
clone_size: many
j_call: TRBJ1-5